What follows are 21 T cell receptor beta chains derived from one specimen sequenced in a study of blood T cell repertoires in COVID-19. Sequencing used immunoSEQ multiplex PCR; TCRdb keeps in-frame clones, though not all of them. Of about 97,000 clones listed, around 94% are singletons. The sample comprised peripheral blood. The receptors derive from a man aged 45-60 years with active COVID-19.

This rearrangement joins TRBV2 to TRBJ2-2; 11 nucleotides line up with TRBD2. Trimming at V came to 8 bases and at J to 5 bases, leaving 4 bases not matched to a gene. CDR3 length: 14 residues. The germline CDR1 and CDR2 sequences are SNHLY and FYNNEI. As DNA, the CDR3 is TGTGCCAGCGGTCTAGCGGGAGGAACCGGGGAGCTGTTTTTT. Its protein product is CASGLAGGTGELFF.

This clone was seen a handful of times. V and J are TRBV5-1 and TRBJ2-7; 7 bases are shared with TRBD1. Germline CDR1 and CDR2: SGHRS and YFSETQ. The CDR3 extends over 14 amino acids. The J segment lost 3 bases and the V segment lost 4 bases, leaving 7 bases of the junction unmatched. The CDR3 bases are TGCGCCAGCAGCCGGGACAGCCCGAACTACGAGCAGTACTTC. Translating it yields CASSRDSPNYEQYF.

The V and J genes are TRBV5-5 and TRBJ1-6; 10 bases fit TRBD1. This CDR3 region has 14 residues. Germline-derived CDR1 and CDR2 are SGHKS and YYEKEE (reference sequence). J gave up 11 bases and V 4 bases, and 6 bases lay outside the gene matches. This CDR3 reads CASSRTGGMPPLHF. CDR3 nucleotide sequence: TGTGCCAGCAGCCGGACAGGGGGTATGCCACCCCTCCACTTT.

This chain connects TRBV9 to TRBJ2-3; D might be TRBD1 (7 bases). The CDR3 has 15 residues. V lost 4 bases and J lost 1, with 13 bases in between. Germline assignment: CDR1 SGDLS and CDR2 YYNGEE. The CDR3 sequence is CASSIQGGGTDTQYF. CDR3 in DNA: TGTGCCAGCAGCATCCAGGGGGGTGGCACAGATACGCAGTATTTT. The full variable domain, completed using reference TRBV9 and TRBJ2-3, is DSGVTQTPKHLITATGQRVTLRCSPRSGDLSVYWYQQSLDQGLQFLIQYYNGEERAKGNILERFSAQQFPDLHSELNLSSLELGDSALYFCASSIQGGGTDTQYFGPGTRLTVL.

A remark on this clone: The same CDR3 arises from other DNA sequences in this sample as well. The J gene is TRBJ1-5, the V gene TRBV5-1; 7 bases are shared with TRBD1. Germline assignment: CDR1 SGHRS and CDR2 YFSETQ. V dropped 0 bases and J dropped 7; count of bases not matched to a gene: 4. The length of the CDR3 is 14 residues. The CDR3 DNA reads as TGCGCCAGCAGCTTGGGACAGGGAACCCAGCCCCAGCATTTT. Translated: CASSLGQGTQPQHF. The entire variable domain, with the rest obtained from reference TRBV5-1 and TRBJ1-5, is as follows: KAGVTQTPRYLIKTRGQQVTLSCSPISGHRSVSWYQQTPGQGLQFLFEYFSETQRNKGNFPGRFSGRQFSNSRSEMNVSTLELGDSALYLCASSLGQGTQPQHFGDGTRLSIL.

The V and J genes are TRBV9 and TRBJ2-7; D not certain. The length of the CDR3 is 12 residues. Trimming removed 0 bases from V and 4 bases from J, with 5 bases in between. The germline V gene has CDR1 SGDLS and CDR2 YYNGEE. This CDR3 is CASSVAGYEQYF. CDR3 sequence (DNA): TGTGCCAGCAGCGTAGCCGGGTACGAGCAGTACTTC.

This chain uses TRBV2 with TRBJ2-5; 8 nucleotides line up with TRBD1. Germline V gene sequence: CDR1 SNHLY, CDR2 FYNNEI. This CDR3 has 13 residues. V trimming: 7 bases; J trimming: 2 bases; junction bases outside the gene matches: 3. CDR3 DNA: TGTGCCAGCAACCGGGACAGGCAAGAGACCCAGTACTTC. Its translation is CASNRDRQETQYF.

The chain combines TRBV7-9 with TRBJ2-3, with TRBD1 matching over 9 bases. The V gene's germline CDR1 is SEHNR and CDR2 FQNEAQ (reference sequence). The CDR3 has 14 amino acids. The V segment lost 11 bases and the J segment 7 bases; nucleotides outside the gene matches: 13. Written as DNA, the CDR3 is TGTGCCGTATTGAGGGACAGGGCTTCACATACGCAGTATTTT. Its protein is CAVLRDRASHTQYF.

This chain joins TRBV5-1 and TRBJ2-7; possibly TRBD2 for D (6 bases). Germline V gene data show CDR1 as SGHRS and CDR2 as YFSETQ. The CDR3 runs 14 residues. V shed 4 bases and J shed 4 bases, with 15 bases lying between them. As DNA, the CDR3 is TGCGCCAGCAGCCTCGGGACTCCTCGTTACGAGCAGTACTTC. Amino acids: CASSLGTPRYEQYF.

The chain couples TRBV28 to TRBJ1-4, with 7 bases matching TRBD1. CDR1 and CDR2 (germline): MDHEN, SYDVKM. The CDR3 totals 14 residues. The V and J ends lost 6 bases and 8 bases, in that order; junction bases with no gene match: 9. The CDR3, as DNA: TGTGCCAGCAGCTCGGACAGGCTAGGGGAAAAACTGTTTTTT. The encoded protein is CASSSDRLGEKLFF.

This clone has more than one count but fewer than ten. CDR3 nucleotide sequence: TGTGCCAGCAGCCAAGACAGCTACACTGAAGCTTTCTTT. It is translated as CASSQDSYTEAFF. This sequence joins TRBV11-3 and TRBJ1-1; D is perhaps TRBD1 (5 bases). V lost 5 bases and J lost 3, with 10 bases in between. The CDR3 sequence is 13 residues long. The germline V gene encodes CDR1 SGHNT and CDR2 YENEEA.

The chain uses TRBV19 and TRBJ1-6; D is undetermined. Germline V gives CDR1 LNHDA, CDR2 SQIVND (reference sequence). V lost 11 bases, J lost 7 bases, and 15 bases lay in between. CDR3 length: 13 amino acids. The CDR3 sequence is CAARLTGNSPLHF. CDR3 bases: TGTGCCGCCCGCCTGACGGGGAATTCACCCCTCCACTTT. Using reference TRBV19 and TRBJ1-6 for the parts outside the CDR3, the full variable domain is DGGITQSPKYLFRKEGQNVTLSCEQNLNHDAMYWYRQDPGQGLRLIYYSQIVNDFQKGDIAEGYSVSREKKESFPLTVTSAQKNPTAFYLCAARLTGNSPLHFGNGTRLTVT.

This rearrangement joins TRBV5-1 to TRBJ1-4, with TRBD1 matching 11 bases. The J segment lost 5 bases and the V segment lost 3 bases, leaving 3 bases of the junction unmatched. Germline CDR1 is SGHRS and CDR2 is YFSETQ. CDR3 length equals 15 residues. The CDR3 sequence is CASSSGDRGNEKLFF. Here the CDR3 DNA reads TGCGCCAGCAGCTCGGGGGACAGGGGGAATGAAAAACTGTTTTTT.

The V gene is TRBV3-1 (or the pseudogene TRBV3-2), the J gene TRBJ2-7; D is ambiguous. The length of the CDR3 is 13 residues. Germline values: CDR1 LGHDT, CDR2 YNNKEL (reference sequence). V dropped 0 bases and J dropped 5 bases, with 8 bases sitting between them. The CDR3 region has the DNA TGTGCCAGCAGCCAAGATCGCAGTGACGAGCAGTACTTC. Its protein product is CASSQDRSDEQYF.

This clone was counted only a few times. In DNA form, the CDR3 reads TGTGCCAGCAGGAGCGCCGAGACGTGGCGGTCCTACGAGCAGTACTTC. The encoded protein is CASRSAETWRSYEQYF. The gene calls are TRBV2 and TRBJ2-7, with unresolved D. Deletions cut 6 bases from V and 1 base from J, with 19 bases between. This CDR3 comprises 16 residues. From germline, CDR1 is SNHLY and CDR2 FYNNEI.

This chain connects TRBV27 to TRBJ2-2; 11 bases match TRBD2. CDR3 length: 19 residues. Germline V gene data show CDR1 as MNHEY and CDR2 as SMNVEV (reference sequence). The junction had 14 bases not matched to a gene; V was cut back by 4 bases and J by 4 bases. CDR3 nucleotides: TGTGCCAGCAGTTCGCCCCGCAGGACTAGCGGGTTGGGCACCGGGGAGCTGTTTTTT. Translation: CASSSPRRTSGLGTGELFF.

This clone was picked up one time. The V gene is TRBV10-3, the J gene TRBJ2-7; 8 positions match TRBD1. Per germline, CDR1 ENHRY and CDR2 SYGVKD. This CDR3 is 16 amino acids long. J gave up 4 bases and V 5 bases, and 13 bases lay outside the gene matches. This chain's CDR3 is CAISPLGDRTSYEQYF. The CDR3 DNA is TGTGCCATCAGTCCCCTGGGGGACAGGACCTCATACGAGCAGTACTTC.

The gene calls are TRBV30 and TRBJ1-2; weak D call: TRBD1 (6 bases). Germline-derived CDR1 and CDR2 are GTSNPN and SVGIG (reference sequence). CDR3 length: 12 residues. The ends were cut back, 2 bases at V and 8 bases at J, with 12 bases in the middle. CDR3: CAWSIRGSGYTF. CDR3 sequence (DNA): TGTGCCTGGAGTATCAGGGGAAGCGGCTACACCTTC.

The chain carries TRBV5-1 and TRBJ2-1; 13 bases are shared with TRBD2. CDR1 is SGHRS and CDR2 is YFSETQ in the germline V gene. The trim removed 0 bases at V and 9 bases at J, leaving 6 bases unmatched. The CDR3 has 16 amino acids. The CDR3: CASSLGPGLAGSEQFF. CDR3 bases: TGCGCCAGCAGCTTGGGGCCGGGACTAGCGGGAAGTGAGCAGTTCTTC. Using reference TRBV5-1 and TRBJ2-1 for the parts outside the CDR3, the full variable domain is KAGVTQTPRYLIKTRGQQVTLSCSPISGHRSVSWYQQTPGQGLQFLFEYFSETQRNKGNFPGRFSGRQFSNSRSEMNVSTLELGDSALYLCASSLGPGLAGSEQFFGPGTRLTVL.

V and J are TRBV7-3 and TRBJ2-7, with 7 bases that match TRBD1. Trimming took 6 bases from V and 1 from J; bases not matched to a gene: 9. This CDR3 has 15 residues. Germline V gene lookup returns CDR1 SGHTA and CDR2 FQGTGA. The CDR3, as DNA: TGTGCCAGCAGTACCGACAGGGTAGTTTCCTACGAGCAGTACTTC. This gives the protein CASSTDRVVSYEQYF.

The chain recombines TRBV6-5 with TRBJ1-1, with 8 nucleotides matching TRBD1. CDR3 size: 16 residues. Trimming removed 2 bases from V and 1 base from J; junction bases left unmatched: 6. Looked up from germline, CDR1 is MNHEY and CDR2 is SVGAGI. Here the CDR3 DNA reads TGTGCCAGCAGTTACGCAGGGGGCGCGGGGAACACTGAAGCTTTCTTT. It codes for CASSYAGGAGNTEAFF.